The 31 T cell receptor beta chains below were found in one sample sequenced in a study of T cells expressing NK-cell markers. TCRdb reprocessed the 5' RACE reads; each CDR3 protein has one entry and no DNA is given. This sample's table has 550,000 to 600,000 distinct CDR3 sequences. The specimen sequenced was blood T cells: a sorted CD56 or NKG2C T cell subset, CD4+ or CD8+ T cells, or bulk PBMC T cells (not recorded which). The receptors come from a man younger than 35 in good health.

CDR3 residues: CASSFDRVHEQYF. This chain joins TRBV12-3 or TRBV12-4 and TRBJ2-7; without DNA, the TCRdb call of TRBD1 cannot be checked. The CDR3 consists of 13 residues.

The CDR3 spells CASSPVPGLAGLEQYF. This chain links TRBV28 with TRBJ2-7; the TCRdb D gene call, TRBD2, has no DNA to confirm it. The CDR3 extends over 16 amino acids. Germline lookup yields CDR1 MDHEN and CDR2 SYDVKM.

The rearrangement joins TRBV12-3 or TRBV12-4 to TRBJ2-1; the TCRdb call, TRBD1, lacks DNA for checking. CDR3 size: 15 residues. This CDR3 is CASRRFQGAHNEQFF.

V gene TRBV4-1 combines with J gene TRBJ1-4. Germline CDR1 and CDR2: MGHRA and YSYEKL. The CDR3 is 14 amino acids. CDR3 region: CASSFMQSNEKLFF.

The chain joins TRBV6-1 to TRBJ2-2; TCRdb picks TRBD1, but there is no DNA to check that call. CDR3 size: 16 residues. Germline V gives CDR1 MNHNS, CDR2 SASEGT. The chain's CDR3 is CASSQPRDRGSGELFF.

This sequence joins TRBV3-1 and TRBJ2-1. CDR3 length: 13 residues. The V gene's germline CDR1 is LGHDT and CDR2 YNNKEL (reference sequence). The CDR3 sequence is CASSQDHINEQFF.

This rearrangement joins TRBV10-3 to TRBJ1-2; TCRdb's D call of TRBD1 is untestable without DNA. This CDR3 is 14 amino acids long. Germline CDR1 reads ENHRY; CDR2 reads SYGVKD. CDR3 amino acids: CAISGMTDNYGYTF.

The chain joins TRBV28 to TRBJ2-7; TCRdb lists TRBD1, though no DNA is available to test this call. The germline gives CDR1 MDHEN, CDR2 SYDVKM. This CDR3 region has 14 residues. The CDR3 sequence is CASLTPGRSYEQYF.

V is TRBV5-1 and J is TRBJ2-3; TCRdb's assignment of TRBD2 cannot be checked, as there is no DNA. The CDR3 is 18 amino acids. The germline CDR1 and CDR2 sequences are SGHRS and YFSETQ. The CDR3: CASSLVASGREVADTQYF.

The chain is built from TRBV4-1 and TRBJ1-5. This CDR3 has 14 amino acids. The V gene's germline CDR1 is MGHRA and CDR2 YSYEKL. CDR3 region: CASSQVGVGQPQHF.

The chain carries TRBV12-3 or TRBV12-4 and TRBJ2-3; TCRdb indicates TRBD2, and absent DNA this call remains unverified. This CDR3 region has 16 residues. CDR3 protein: CASRSGPPRAPDTQYF.

This chain links TRBV20-1 with TRBJ2-1; TCRdb designates TRBD2, a call that cannot be tested without DNA. This CDR3 has 17 residues. Germline V CDR1 and CDR2: DFQATT, SNEGSKA (reference sequence). CDR3 residues: CSARGPGPGLASHEQFF.

This sequence joins TRBV27 and TRBJ2-1; the TCRdb call, TRBD1, lacks DNA for checking. CDR1 and CDR2 (germline): MNHEY, SMNVEV (reference sequence). This CDR3 region has 15 residues. Here the CDR3 reads CASSLSGSGYNEQFF.

This sequence joins TRBV6-2 or TRBV6-3 and TRBJ2-1; TCRdb names TRBD2, which stays unverified in the absence of DNA. This CDR3 has 13 residues. Per the germline V gene, CDR1 is MNHEY and CDR2 is SVGEGT. The CDR3 protein is CASSYSGSYEQFF.

The rearrangement uses TRBV4-1 and TRBJ2-3; absent DNA, TCRdb's TRBD2 call cannot be checked. Germline assignment: CDR1 MGHRA and CDR2 YSYEKL. The CDR3 is 15 amino acids. CDR3 amino acids: CASSPLRTYTDTQYF.

The chain is built from TRBV20-1 and TRBJ2-7; the D call from TCRdb, TRBD1, cannot be confirmed without DNA. Germline assignment: CDR1 DFQATT and CDR2 SNEGSKA (reference sequence). The CDR3 is 13 amino acids. CDR3 in amino acids: CSARAGAAGVQYF.

The V gene is TRBV27, the J gene TRBJ2-3; TCRdb calls TRBD1, which cannot be checked without DNA. The length of the CDR3 is 16 residues. Germline loops: CDR1 MNHEY, CDR2 SMNVEV (reference sequence). CDR3 region: CASSWRSRGATDTQYF.

The V call is TRBV28, the J call TRBJ1-4; the TCRdb D gene call, TRBD1, has no DNA to confirm it. CDR3 length: 16 amino acids. Germline V gene lookup returns CDR1 MDHEN and CDR2 SYDVKM. CDR3 sequence reads: CASSLGNSHGGEKLFF.

J is TRBJ2-2 and V is TRBV27. This CDR3 spans 13 amino acids. The germline V gene has CDR1 MNHEY and CDR2 SMNVEV (reference sequence). This CDR3 reads CASSLSYTGELFF.

This chain joins TRBV6-2 or TRBV6-3 and TRBJ1-1; the TRBD1 assignment by TCRdb is unverifiable without DNA. This CDR3 comprises 14 residues. Germline V gene data show CDR1 as MNHEY and CDR2 as SVGEGT. The CDR3 here is CASSYGALSTEAFF.

The chain is built from TRBV4-1 and TRBJ2-1; checking the TCRdb D call of TRBD2 is not possible without DNA. CDR3 length equals 18 residues. Germline CDR1 reads MGHRA; CDR2 reads YSYEKL. Here the CDR3 reads CASSQAVVAGGSGEEQFF.

CDR3 in amino acids: CASSLVFSGELFF. The chain links TRBV27 to TRBJ2-2. CDR3 length equals 13 residues. Germline assignment: CDR1 MNHEY and CDR2 SMNVEV (reference sequence).

The gene calls are TRBV25-1 and TRBJ1-1. This CDR3 contains 12 residues. Germline values: CDR1 MGHDK, CDR2 SYGVNS. The CDR3 sequence: CASMGVNTEAFF. The entire variable domain, with the rest obtained from reference TRBV25-1 and TRBJ1-1, is as follows: EADIYQTPRYLVIGTGKKITLECSQTMGHDKMYWYQQDPGMELHLIHYSYGVNSTEKGDLSSESTVSRIRTEHFPLTLESARPSHTSQYLCASMGVNTEAFFGQGTRLTVV.

J is TRBJ2-3 and V is TRBV20-1; the TCRdb call, TRBD1, lacks DNA for checking. This CDR3 is 16 amino acids long. Germline CDR1 reads DFQATT; CDR2 reads SNEGSKA (reference sequence). CDR3: CSARDGSRPPTDTQYF.

This chain uses TRBV28 with TRBJ2-7; lacking DNA, the TRBD1 call made by TCRdb goes unchecked. This CDR3 contains 13 residues. Germline V gene lookup returns CDR1 MDHEN and CDR2 SYDVKM. The CDR3 spells CASIGTALYEQYF.

The V and J genes are TRBV20-1 and TRBJ2-1; TCRdb reports TRBD1, a call that lacks DNA to check it against. There are 14 residues in the CDR3. The germline V gene has CDR1 DFQATT and CDR2 SNEGSKA (reference sequence). This CDR3 is CSARKDRGYNEQFF.

This sequence joins TRBV5-1 and TRBJ1-4; TCRdb names TRBD1, which stays unverified in the absence of DNA. The length of the CDR3 is 13 residues. CDR1 is SGHRS, CDR2 YFSETQ, per germline. The CDR3 loop is CASSRVRGEKLFF.

J is TRBJ2-2 and V is TRBV7-9. The CDR3 runs 14 residues. From germline, CDR1 is SEHNR and CDR2 FQNEAQ (reference sequence). CDR3 protein: CASSSSGLVRELFF.

J is TRBJ2-1 and V is TRBV11-2. The CDR3 is made up of 15 amino acids. The germline V gene has CDR1 SGHAT and CDR2 FQNNGV. Here the CDR3 reads CASSTFGAGYNEQFF.

V gene TRBV30 combines with J gene TRBJ1-5. This CDR3 spans 12 amino acids. Per germline, CDR1 GTSNPN and CDR2 SVGIG (reference sequence). The CDR3: CAWRGNNQPQHF.

This sequence joins TRBV3-1 and TRBJ2-1; with no DNA, the TCRdb D assignment of TRBD2 cannot be verified. The CDR3 runs to 16 residues. CDR1 and CDR2 from the germline V gene are LGHDT and YNNKEL (reference sequence). This CDR3 is CASSQERVRSHNEQFF.